A single sample is the source of the 25 T cell receptor beta chains below, sequenced in a study of blood T cell repertoires in COVID-19. Profiled with immunoSEQ multiplex PCR; TCRdb holds only in-frame clones, not every one. The table has more than 90,000 clones, 81% seen once; the top ten hold roughly 4%. Material for sequencing was peripheral blood. The source is a man in his 60s with acute or convalescent COVID-19.

The chain carries TRBV14 and TRBJ2-5, with 16 bases that match TRBD2. The germline CDR1 and CDR2 sequences are SGHDN and FVKESK. V lost 1 base and J lost 7; bases outside the gene matches: 12. This CDR3 contains 19 residues. The CDR3: CASSQGPPGTSGGAGTQYF. The CDR3 nucleotides are TGTGCCAGCAGCCAAGGGCCCCCCGGGACTAGCGGGGGGGCGGGGACCCAGTACTTC.

This clone appeared a single time. The V call is TRBV6-6, the J call TRBJ2-7; weak D call: TRBD1 (5 bases). V lost 5 bases to trimming and J lost 5 bases, with 10 bases between them. Germline loops: CDR1 MNHNY, CDR2 SVGAGI (reference sequence). The CDR3 is made up of 12 amino acids. CDR3 sequence (DNA): TGTGCCAGCAGTCCTACAGGACACGAGCAGTACGTC. It codes for CASSPTGHEQYV.

The chain has TRBV30 and TRBJ1-1; D is unclear. The CDR3 has 13 amino acids. V dropped 4 bases and J dropped 7 bases, with 16 bases sitting between them. From germline, CDR1 is GTSNPN and CDR2 SVGIG (reference sequence). Here the CDR3 DNA reads TGTGCCTGGAACAGCCTGGTAGGAGGTGAAGCTTTCTTT. This translates into CAWNSLVGGEAFF.

The genes are TRBV30 and TRBJ1-2, with 9 bases identical to TRBD1. V lost 3 bases to trimming and J lost 8 bases; unmatched junction nucleotides: 7. CDR3 length equals 13 residues. The germline CDR1 and CDR2 sequences are GTSNPN and SVGIG (reference sequence). CDR3 sequence reads: CAWRKPGQGGYTF. The CDR3 DNA is TGTGCCTGGAGGAAACCGGGACAGGGAGGCTACACCTTC.

The V and J genes are TRBV5-1 and TRBJ2-1, with 8 nucleotides matching TRBD2. CDR3 length: 14 residues. Germline V gives CDR1 SGHRS, CDR2 YFSETQ. J lost 6 bases, V lost 5 bases, and 7 bases had no gene match. CDR3 sequence (DNA): TGCGCCAGCAGTCCGCCCGGGGGGGGCAATGAGCAGTTCTTC. As protein: CASSPPGGGNEQFF.

CDR3 loop: CASSLSGGAYNEQFF. CDR3 sequence (DNA): TGCGCCAGCAGCCTTAGTGGGGGCGCCTACAATGAGCAGTTCTTC. This chain joins TRBV4-3 and TRBJ2-1; maybe TRBD1 (6 bases). Germline V lookup: CDR1 LGHNA, CDR2 YSLEER. The CDR3 is 15 residues long. The V end was cut by 4 bases, the J end by 2 bases, with 12 bases between.

The gene calls are TRBV4-1 and TRBJ2-7; possibly TRBD2 for D (6 bases). The V gene lost 1 base and the J gene lost 3 bases, with 16 bases spanning the gap. Germline CDR1 reads MGHRA; CDR2 reads YSYEKL. The CDR3 is made up of 16 amino acids. The CDR3 region has the DNA TGCGCCAGCAGCCAAGTTTTTATTGGAGGGAACTACGAGCAGTACTTC. It translates to CASSQVFIGGNYEQYF.

V usage is TRBV7-9 and J usage is TRBJ2-1, with D perhaps matching TRBD1 (6 bases). Trimming took off 9 bases at V and 4 bases at J, with 7 bases between the two ends. The germline V gene has CDR1 SEHNR and CDR2 FQNEAQ (reference sequence). The CDR3 sequence is 11 residues long. CDR3 loop: CASGQYNEQFF. The CDR3 DNA sequence: TGTGCCAGTGGACAGTACAATGAGCAGTTCTTC.

V and J are TRBV7-2 and TRBJ2-1; D possibly corresponds to TRBD2 (7 bases). This CDR3 has 15 amino acids. Germline V lookup: CDR1 SGHTA, CDR2 FQGNSA. Trimming stripped 5 bases from V and 3 bases from J, with 14 bases between. CDR3: CASSPGGAGYNEQFF. DNA of the CDR3: TGTGCCAGCAGCCCTGGGGGGGCAGGCTACAATGAGCAGTTCTTC.

The rearrangement links TRBV2 to TRBJ1-4; D call uncertain. The germline V gene encodes CDR1 SNHLY and CDR2 FYNNEI. The V gene lost 7 bases and the J gene lost 4 bases, with 13 bases spanning the gap. CDR3 length: 14 residues. This chain's CDR3 is CASTRLVNNEKLFF. CDR3 sequence (DNA): TGTGCCAGCACCAGACTAGTCAATAATGAAAAACTGTTTTTT. The full variable domain, rest sourced from reference TRBV2 and TRBJ1-4, is EPEVTQTPSHQVTQMGQEVILRCVPISNHLYFYWYRQILGQKVEFLVSFYNNEISEKSEIFDDQFSVERPDGSNFTLKIRSTKLEDSAMYFCASTRLVNNEKLFFGSGTQLSVL.

V usage is TRBV4-1 and J usage is TRBJ1-4, with D perhaps matching TRBD1 (5 bases). V lost 0 bases, J lost 1 base, and 12 bases lay in between. There are 17 residues in the CDR3. The germline V gene has CDR1 MGHRA and CDR2 YSYEKL. CDR3 DNA sequence: TGCGCCAGCAGCCAAGATCCCCGTAGGGGAACTAATGAAAAACTGTTTTTT. Residues: CASSQDPRRGTNEKLFF.

The chain combines TRBV5-5 with TRBJ1-2, with TRBD1 matching 7 bases. The junction had 4 bases not matched to a gene; V was cut back by 0 bases and J by 8 bases. Germline loops: CDR1 SGHKS, CDR2 YYEKEE (reference sequence). The CDR3 contains 13 residues. CDR3 DNA sequence: TGTGCCAGCAGCTTGGAGACAGGGCGAGGCTACACCTTC. This translates into CASSLETGRGYTF.

V and J are TRBV2 and TRBJ1-2; D is perhaps TRBD1 (6 bases). The CDR3 covers 14 residues. V was pared by 1 base and J by 6 bases, with 12 bases between. The germline CDR1 and CDR2 sequences are SNHLY and FYNNEI. The CDR3 nucleotides read TGTGCCAGCAGTGAAGTAACAGGGTCCCATGGCTACACCTTC. Protein product: CASSEVTGSHGYTF.

The V and J genes are TRBV7-2 and TRBJ1-4, with a tentative D call TRBD1 (5 bases). The CDR3 loop spans 15 amino acids. Between the trimmed V and J ends, which lost 1 base and 5 bases, there was a span of 11 bases. CDR1 and CDR2 from the germline V gene are SGHTA and FQGNSA. The CDR3 sequence is CASSLGVTDNEKLFF. CDR3 coding DNA: TGTGCCAGCAGCTTAGGGGTGACAGACAATGAAAAACTGTTTTTT.

Comment on this clone: At one end, the junction sequence differs from germline, possibly due to a read error. This same CDR3 is encoded by further DNA sequences in the sample. The chain employs TRBV27 and TRBJ1-6; 7 nucleotides agree with TRBD1. The CDR3 loop spans 15 amino acids. Germline-derived CDR1 and CDR2 are MNHEY and SMNVEV (reference sequence). The CDR3 sequence is CASRPGGQNNSPLHF. Written as DNA, the CDR3 is TGTGCTAGCAGACCAGGGGGGCAGAATAATTCACCCCTCCACTTT.

This chain links TRBV14 with TRBJ1-1; D unclear. This CDR3 has 15 amino acids. V was shortened by 0 bases and J by 0 bases, with 8 bases between the two germline ends. Germline V CDR1 and CDR2: SGHDN, FVKESK. The CDR3 loop is CASSQEWQVNTEAFF. For the CDR3, the DNA is TGTGCCAGCAGCCAAGAATGGCAAGTGAACACTGAAGCTTTCTTT. Supplemented by reference TRBV14 and TRBJ1-1, the full variable domain reads EAGVTQFPSHSVIEKGQTVTLRCDPISGHDNLYWYRRVMGKEIKFLLHFVKESKQDESGMPNNRFLAERTGGTYSTLKVQPAELEDSGVYFCASSQEWQVNTEAFFGQGTRLTVV.

The V and J genes are TRBV6-6 and TRBJ1-6, with TRBD1 identical over 7 bases. V shed 5 bases and J 6 bases; nucleotides not matched to a gene: 4. The CDR3 covers 14 residues. CDR1 and CDR2 from the germline V gene are MNHNY and SVGAGI (reference sequence). In DNA, the CDR3 is TGTGCCAGCAGTGAGGGACAGCCTAATTCACCCCTCCACTTT. Translating gives CASSEGQPNSPLHF.

V is TRBV11-2 and J is TRBJ1-1, with TRBD1 as a possible D gene (6 bases). Germline V lookup: CDR1 SGHAT, CDR2 FQNNGV. This CDR3 region has 19 residues. Trimming left V 5 bases short and J 0 bases short, with 25 bases between. The CDR3 region is CASSPLRQGLFRMNTEAFF. Written as DNA, the CDR3 is TGTGCCAGCAGCCCCCTCCGTCAGGGGCTATTTAGGATGAACACTGAAGCTTTCTTT.

The chain combines TRBV24-1 with TRBJ2-1, with 9 bases matching TRBD2. With V trimmed by 5 bases and J by 4 bases, 5 bases remained unmatched. Germline lookup yields CDR1 KGHDR and CDR2 SFDVKD. The CDR3 contains 15 residues. The CDR3 nucleotides are TGTGCCACCAGTGTAGCGGGAGAGGGTTACAATGAGCAGTTCTTC. Amino acid sequence: CATSVAGEGYNEQFF.

The chain joins TRBV5-8 to TRBJ1-1; D is unclear. This CDR3 region has 14 residues. Trimming pared 3 bases from V and 1 base from J, leaving 10 bases between. Germline CDR1 reads SGHTS; CDR2 reads YDEGEE. This CDR3 is CASSSGSPNTEAFF. The CDR3, as DNA: TGTGCCAGCAGCTCCGGGTCACCGAACACTGAAGCTTTCTTT.

This chain joins TRBV6-1 and TRBJ1-1; tentatively, D is TRBD1 (5 bases). This CDR3 comprises 15 residues. V dropped 3 bases and J dropped 3 bases, with 14 bases sitting between them. Germline assignment: CDR1 MNHNS and CDR2 SASEGT. CDR3 sequence: CASSDPFQGYTEAFF. The CDR3 DNA sequence: TGTGCCAGCAGTGACCCCTTCCAGGGTTACACTGAAGCTTTCTTT.

The chain has TRBV11-3 and TRBJ2-3; unclear D gene. Germline assignment: CDR1 SGHNT and CDR2 YENEEA. The V end was cut by 4 bases, the J end by 10 bases, with 12 bases between. The CDR3 runs to 12 residues. The DNA of the CDR3 is TGTGCCAGCAGCTCAGCGTGGTTTGCGCAGTATTTT. Translated: CASSSAWFAQYF.

This clone showed up just once. The CDR3 sequence is CASSQPLGLALADTQYF. In DNA, the CDR3 is TGTGCCAGCAGCCAACCCTTGGGACTAGCGTTGGCAGATACGCAGTATTTT. The J gene is TRBJ2-3, the V gene TRBV13, with 10 bases identical to TRBD2. Per the germline V gene, CDR1 is PRHDT and CDR2 is FYEKMQ (reference sequence). The V segment lost 5 bases and the J segment 4 bases; nucleotides outside the gene matches: 12. The CDR3 loop spans 17 amino acids.

This rearrangement joins TRBV19 to TRBJ2-1, with 11 bases aligning to TRBD2. The V gene end was trimmed by 6 bases and the J gene end by 8 bases; junction bases not matched to a gene: 3. Germline assignment: CDR1 LNHDA and CDR2 SQIVND (reference sequence). The CDR3 has 13 residues. CDR3 sequence reads: CASRVLAGDEQFF. The CDR3 nucleotides are TGTGCCAGTAGGGTACTAGCGGGAGATGAGCAGTTCTTC.

The chain couples TRBV5-1 to TRBJ2-5; 9 nucleotides agree with TRBD1. V shed 0 bases and J 2 bases; nucleotides not matched to a gene: 5. Germline V CDR1 and CDR2: SGHRS, YFSETQ. The CDR3 runs to 16 residues. For the CDR3, the DNA is TGCGCCAGCAGCTTGGATGGACAGGGGCTACAAGAGACCCAGTACTTC. Encoded protein: CASSLDGQGLQETQYF.